This T cell receptor beta chain was identified in a study of CD8 T cells in ankylosing spondylitis. General study results and limits: Peripheral blood held disease-linked clones only at relatively low frequency, and these were CD8+. Ankylosing spondylitis blood seemed to carry a telltale TCR beta motif made of eight or nine highly homologous variants.

In making TCR beta libraries, quantitative 5'-RACE with molecular barcodes was used. TCRdb analysed the 5' RACE reads with MiXCR anew, one entry per CDR3 protein. This sample carries some 840,000 distinct CDR3 sequences, about an eighth of them seen once, and the ten largest clones take just over 0.5%. V was shortened by 0 bases and J by 5 bases, with 17 bases between the two germline ends. Germline CDR1 reads SGHRS; CDR2 reads YFSETQ. CDR3 length: 16 amino acids. This clonotype was counted only a few times. Its antigen is not identified. This clonotype originated in a male donor with ankylosing spondylitis. The chain couples TRBV5-1 to TRBJ1-1; D ambiguous. The sequenced sample was blood, either unsorted or a sorted T cell fraction (not recorded which). For the CDR3, the DNA is TGCGCCAGCAGCTTGGCGGGCGGTAGGGTAGCTACTGAAGCTTTCTTT. This codes for CASSLAGGRVATEAFF.